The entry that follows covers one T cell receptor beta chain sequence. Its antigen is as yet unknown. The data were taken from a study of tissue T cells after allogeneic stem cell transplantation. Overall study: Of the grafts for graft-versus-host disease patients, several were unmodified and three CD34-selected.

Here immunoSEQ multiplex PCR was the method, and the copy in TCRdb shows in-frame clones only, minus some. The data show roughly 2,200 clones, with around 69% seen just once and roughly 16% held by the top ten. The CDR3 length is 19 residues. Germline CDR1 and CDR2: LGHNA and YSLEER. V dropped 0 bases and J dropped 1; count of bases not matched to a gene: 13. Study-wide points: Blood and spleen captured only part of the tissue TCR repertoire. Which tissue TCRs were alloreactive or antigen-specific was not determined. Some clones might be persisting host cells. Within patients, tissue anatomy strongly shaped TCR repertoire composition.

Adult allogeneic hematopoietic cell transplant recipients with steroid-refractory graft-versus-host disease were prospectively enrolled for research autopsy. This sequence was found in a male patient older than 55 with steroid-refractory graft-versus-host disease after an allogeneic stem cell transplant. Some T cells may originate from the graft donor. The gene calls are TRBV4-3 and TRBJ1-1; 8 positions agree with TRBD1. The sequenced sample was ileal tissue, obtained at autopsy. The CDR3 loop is CASSQDLIQGAIGNTEAFF. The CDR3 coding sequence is TGCGCCAGCAGCCAAGATTTGATCCAGGGGGCAATTGGGAACACTGAAGCTTTCTTT.